This TCR beta chain was found in a study of cytomegalovirus exposure and HLA in healthy donors. PCR primers comprised 60 Vbeta and 13 Jbeta primers. Here immunoSEQ multiplex PCR was the method, and the copy in TCRdb shows in-frame clones only, minus some. The sample records 50,000 to 65,000 clones, over 60% being singletons. Trimming cost V 3 bases and J 3 bases; bases outside gene matches: 2. CDR1 and CDR2 from the germline V gene are MDHEN and SYDVKM. The CDR3 has 13 amino acids. What was sequenced was PBMCs. The chain joins TRBV28 to TRBJ2-7; 7 bases are a match to TRBD2. The TCR comes from a woman in her twenties or thirties in good health and CMV-seronegative. In nucleotides, the CDR3 is TGTGCCAGCAGTTTGGGGGGGAACTACGAGCAGTACGTC. It yields the protein CASSLGGNYEQYV.